These 26 T cell receptor beta chains came from one sample sequenced in a study of PD-L1 blockade in urothelial cancer. The repertoire was sequenced with immunoSEQ multiplex PCR; TCRdb's copy has only in-frame clones and lacks some. Of about 76,000 clones in the sample, around 84% were seen once. The sample was PBMCs, taken around atezolizumab (anti-PD-L1) treatment. The source is a man between 70 and 80 years old with urothelial cancer.

This chain connects TRBV4-2 to TRBJ1-5; no clear D. This CDR3 region has 15 residues. CDR1 is LGHNA, CDR2 YNFKEQ, per germline. V lost 0 bases, J lost 4 bases, and 10 bases lay in between. The CDR3 DNA sequence: TGTGCCAGCAGCCAAGAACGGTTCGCGAATCAGCCCCAGCATTTT. Residues: CASSQERFANQPQHF.

This sequence joins TRBV9 and TRBJ2-7; the D gene is possibly TRBD2 (6 bases). CDR3 size: 14 residues. In germline, CDR1 is SGDLS, CDR2 YYNGEE. V was trimmed by 0 bases and J by 6 bases, leaving 13 bases between them. CDR3 protein: CASSVGGEGGEQYF. The CDR3 bases are TGTGCCAGCAGCGTAGGAGGAGAGGGAGGCGAGCAGTACTTC.

The V gene is TRBV10-3, the J gene TRBJ2-7; TRBD1 agrees at 11 bases. V gave up 7 bases and J gave up 3 bases; unmatched junction bases: 8. CDR1 and CDR2 from the germline V gene are ENHRY and SYGVKD. The CDR3 sequence is 15 residues long. CDR3 nucleotides: TGTGCCATCACTTCGGACAGGGGGCGGAACTACGAGCAGTACTTC. Its translation is CAITSDRGRNYEQYF.

This chain's CDR3 is CASNPSTNTGELFF. The CDR3, as DNA: TGCGCCAGCAACCCTAGCACGAACACCGGGGAGCTGTTTTTT. The chain recombines TRBV10-2 with TRBJ2-2; D is possibly TRBD2 (5 bases). The CDR3 is made up of 14 amino acids. V lost 7 bases to trimming and J lost 0 bases, with 9 bases between them. CDR1 and CDR2 (germline): WSHSY, SAAADI.

The rearrangement uses TRBV19 and TRBJ1-2; 7 positions match TRBD1. J lost 5 bases, V lost 9 bases, and 15 bases had no gene match. The CDR3 consists of 15 residues. From germline, CDR1 is LNHDA and CDR2 SQIVND (reference sequence). The CDR3, as DNA: TGTGCCAGCCAGGGACAGCCTGACGTTCCATATGGCTACACCTTC. As protein: CASQGQPDVPYGYTF.

The rearrangement uses TRBV29-1 and TRBJ2-7; 8 bases agree with TRBD2. The J segment lost 0 bases and the V segment lost 7 bases, leaving 5 bases of the junction unmatched. The CDR3 runs 13 residues. Germline-derived CDR1 and CDR2 are SQVTM and ANQGSEA. The CDR3 here is CSALAGPSYEQYF. The CDR3 DNA is TGCAGCGCTTTAGCGGGGCCCTCCTACGAGCAGTACTTC.

V and J are TRBV9 and TRBJ1-6; D perhaps matches TRBD1 (5 bases). Trimming pared 3 bases from V and 10 bases from J, leaving 20 bases between. The CDR3 is 16 amino acids. Germline V gene lookup returns CDR1 SGDLS and CDR2 YYNGEE. The CDR3 loop is CASSGVAGGNQSPLHF. CDR3 coding DNA: TGTGCCAGCAGCGGTGTGGCCGGGGGGAATCAATCACCCCTCCACTTT.

J is TRBJ2-5 and V is TRBV5-1, with TRBD1 identical over 7 bases. The ends lost 0 bases at V and 4 bases at J; junction bases unmatched: 6. The CDR3 is 15 amino acids. Germline V CDR1 and CDR2: SGHRS, YFSETQ. As DNA, the CDR3 is TGCGCCAGCAGCTTGGCCCCGGCAGGGGGAGAGACCCAGTACTTC. Its protein product is CASSLAPAGGETQYF.

This clone was observed a single time. J is TRBJ2-5 and V is TRBV5-1; 14 bases map to TRBD2. The CDR3 length is 16 residues. Germline-derived CDR1 and CDR2 are SGHRS and YFSETQ. J was trimmed by 2 bases and V by 4 bases; bases with no gene match: 4. The CDR3 DNA reads TGCGCCAGCAGCCTCGGGACTAGCGGGAGACAAGAGACCCAGTACTTC. Its translation: CASSLGTSGRQETQYF.

The chain uses TRBV7-3 and TRBJ2-1; 9 bases are a match to TRBD2. The CDR3 is 15 amino acids. V gave up 1 base and J gave up 7 bases; unmatched junction bases: 5. Germline V gives CDR1 SGHTA, CDR2 FQGTGA. CDR3 sequence: CASSLSGRAVNEQFF. The DNA of the CDR3 is TGTGCCAGCAGCTTAAGCGGGAGGGCCGTGAATGAGCAGTTCTTC.

J is TRBJ1-1 and V is TRBV10-3, with no clear D. V was clipped by 10 bases and J by 0 bases, with 15 bases between them. This CDR3 contains 14 residues. Germline V lookup: CDR1 ENHRY, CDR2 SYGVKD. CDR3 sequence: CASREGDMNTEAFF. The CDR3 DNA sequence: TGTGCCAGTAGGGAGGGAGACATGAACACTGAAGCTTTCTTT.

The genes are TRBV30 and TRBJ2-1; 9 bases line up with TRBD1. V shed 4 bases, J shed 4 bases, and the junction held 11 bases outside the gene matches. The CDR3 totals 16 residues. CDR1 is GTSNPN, CDR2 SVGIG, per germline (reference sequence). The CDR3 region is CAWINRDGTGYNEQFF. For the CDR3, the DNA is TGTGCCTGGATTAATCGAGACGGGACAGGGTACAATGAGCAGTTCTTC. The complete variable domain, with remaining parts taken from reference TRBV30 and TRBJ2-1, reads SQTIHQWPATLVQPVGSPLSLECTVEGTSNPNLYWYRQAAGRGLQLLFYSVGIGQISSEVPQNLSASRPQDRQFILSSKKLLLSDSGFYLCAWINRDGTGYNEQFFGPGTRLTVL.

This clone was seen just once. The V call is TRBV7-9, the J call TRBJ2-3; no definite D call. Trimming shortened V by 1 base and J by 4 bases, and 6 bases separated the two germline ends. Germline V gene data show CDR1 as SEHNR and CDR2 as FQNEAQ (reference sequence). This CDR3 is 13 amino acids long. The CDR3 region has the DNA TGTGCCAGCAGCTTAGGAGGCTCAGATACGCAGTATTTT. It encodes CASSLGGSDTQYF.

This clone was picked up a small number of times. This chain connects TRBV5-1 to TRBJ2-1; 7 nucleotides align to TRBD1. CDR1 SGHRS and CDR2 YFSETQ come from the germline V gene. The CDR3 is 11 amino acids. The ends lost 5 bases at V and 8 bases at J; junction bases unmatched: 1. The CDR3 region is CASRGGHEQFF. The CDR3 bases are TGCGCCAGCAGAGGGGGCCATGAGCAGTTCTTC.

The chain carries TRBV6-7 and TRBJ2-7; D is unclear. TRBV6-7 is placed among ORFs of uncertain function. The CDR3 contains 11 residues. V was pared by 6 bases and J by 7 bases, with 10 bases between. The CDR3 region is CASSSCEEQYF. In DNA form, the CDR3 reads TGTGCCAGCAGCTCCTGCGAGGAGCAGTACTTC.

CDR3 DNA: TGTGCCAGCAGCCCTGGGGGGGGCAGGGTGTGGTATGGCTACACCTTC. This codes for CASSPGGGRVWYGYTF. The chain carries TRBV5-4 and TRBJ1-2, with D perhaps TRBD1 (6 bases). Germline CDR1 SGHNT, CDR2 YYREEE (reference sequence). The CDR3 is 16 residues long. Trimming left V 4 bases short and J 5 bases short, with 21 bases between.

Only a few counts were recorded for this clone. This chain connects TRBV11-3 to TRBJ2-1; 10 bases are shared with TRBD2. V lost 4 bases, J lost 4 bases, and 4 bases stayed unmatched. CDR1 SGHNT and CDR2 YENEEA come from the germline V gene. This CDR3 has 15 residues. The CDR3 loop reads CASSSTSGTYNEQFF. In DNA, the CDR3 is TGTGCCAGCAGCTCTACTAGCGGGACGTACAATGAGCAGTTCTTC.

The chain joins TRBV30 to TRBJ2-7, with TRBD2 matching 11 bases. J was trimmed by 3 bases and V by 0 bases; bases with no gene match: 10. This CDR3 comprises 17 residues. Germline lookup yields CDR1 GTSNPN and CDR2 SVGIG (reference sequence). Written as DNA, the CDR3 is TGTGCCTGGAGTGTTCCTGGACTAGCGGGTCACCGCTACGAGCAGTACTTC. This sequence encodes CAWSVPGLAGHRYEQYF. The whole variable domain, remainder taken from reference TRBV30 and TRBJ2-7, is SQTIHQWPATLVQPVGSPLSLECTVEGTSNPNLYWYRQAAGRGLQLLFYSVGIGQISSEVPQNLSASRPQDRQFILSSKKLLLSDSGFYLCAWSVPGLAGHRYEQYFGPGTRLTVT.

A single count supports this clone. The chain is built from TRBV7-9 and TRBJ2-7, with 7 bases identical to TRBD1. The CDR3 runs to 15 residues. Germline V lookup: CDR1 SEHNR, CDR2 FQNEAQ (reference sequence). Trimming took 3 bases from V and 4 from J; bases not matched to a gene: 9. CDR3 bases: TGTGCCAGCAGCTTCGCCCGAGACAGGGCGTACGAGCAGTACTTC. Translation: CASSFARDRAYEQYF.

The chain has TRBV13 and TRBJ1-2; perhaps TRBD1 as D (5 bases). CDR3 length: 15 amino acids. V was pared by 2 bases and J by 4 bases, with 14 bases between. Germline loops: CDR1 PRHDT, CDR2 FYEKMQ (reference sequence). This CDR3 reads CASSLYRSKTYGYTF. The CDR3 DNA reads as TGTGCCAGCAGCTTATACAGGTCCAAAACCTATGGCTACACCTTC.

The rearrangement joins TRBV5-6 to TRBJ2-7; perhaps TRBD2 as D (6 bases). V shed 0 bases and J shed 4 bases, with 8 bases lying between them. This CDR3 is 13 amino acids long. CDR1 is SGHDT and CDR2 is YYEEEE in the germline V gene. CDR3 DNA sequence: TGTGCCAGCAGCTTGGCGGCGGGGTACGAGCAGTACTTC. Translating it yields CASSLAAGYEQYF. Full variable domain (rest looked up from reference TRBV5-6 and TRBJ2-7): DAGVTQSPTHLIKTRGQQVTLRCSPKSGHDTVSWYQQALGQGPQFIFQYYEEEERQRGNFPDRFSGHQFPNYSSELNVNALLLGDSALYLCASSLAAGYEQYFGPGTRLTVT.

This clone came up once. The CDR3 reads CASSFGQGTDTQYF. The CDR3 DNA is TGCGCCAGCAGCTTCGGACAGGGCACAGATACGCAGTATTTT. The gene calls are TRBV5-1 and TRBJ2-3, with TRBD1 identical over 7 bases. Germline-derived CDR1 and CDR2 are SGHRS and YFSETQ. V trimming: 2 bases; J trimming: 1 base; junction bases outside the gene matches: 1. The CDR3 is 14 residues long.

The V and J genes are TRBV20-1 and TRBJ2-1; no clear D. CDR1 and CDR2 from the germline V gene are DFQATT and SNEGSKA (reference sequence). The CDR3 runs to 10 residues. For the CDR3, the DNA is TGCAGCGTCCCCCCGCGTGAGCAGTTCTTC. The encoded protein is CSVPPREQFF.

This rearrangement joins TRBV6-5 to TRBJ2-7; TRBD2 might be the D (5 bases). CDR3 length: 14 amino acids. CDR1 and CDR2 from the germline V gene are MNHEY and SVGAGI. The V gene lost 2 bases and the J gene lost 2 bases, with 10 bases spanning the gap. The DNA of the CDR3 is TGTGCCAGCAGTTACCGGGCGGGCGCCTACGAGCAGTACTTC. Amino acid sequence: CASSYRAGAYEQYF.

The CDR3 protein is CSVAGTSGSSYNEQFF. CDR3 DNA: TGCAGCGTAGCCGGGACTAGCGGGAGCTCCTACAATGAGCAGTTCTTC. V and J are TRBV29-1 and TRBJ2-1, with 14 nucleotides matching TRBD2. J lost 0 bases, V lost 6 bases, and 4 bases had no gene match. The CDR3 totals 16 residues. Germline assignment: CDR1 SQVTM and CDR2 ANQGSEA.

V and J are TRBV28 and TRBJ2-7; TRBD1 matches at 11 bases. Germline V gene lookup returns CDR1 MDHEN and CDR2 SYDVKM. The CDR3 totals 15 residues. J lost 6 bases, V lost 3 bases, and 7 bases had no gene match. For the CDR3, the DNA is TGTGCCAGCAGTTTCGCCGGACAGGGGGCAAGCGAGCAGTACTTC. It specifies CASSFAGQGASEQYF.